The 20 T cell receptor beta chains in this list originate from one sample, sequenced in a study of cytomegalovirus exposure and HLA in healthy donors. Only in-frame clones appear in the TCRdb table, and some are missing; sequencing was by immunoSEQ multiplex PCR. The sample yields about 110,000 clones, approximately 94% seen once. Specimen: PBMCs. Receptor source: a woman aged 18-29 years in good health and CMV-seronegative.

This chain uses TRBV7-2 with TRBJ1-2; D is perhaps TRBD1 (6 bases). Trimming shortened V by 5 bases and J by 2 bases, and 9 bases separated the two germline ends. This CDR3 has 13 residues. CDR1 is SGHTA, CDR2 FQGNSA, per germline. The DNA of the CDR3 is TGTGCCAGCAGCGCCGACAGGAACTATGGCTACACCTTC. Its translation is CASSADRNYGYTF.

The J gene is TRBJ1-5, the V gene TRBV10-3; 7 bases are a match to TRBD1. In germline, CDR1 is ENHRY, CDR2 SYGVKD. This CDR3 spans 14 amino acids. V gave up 5 bases and J gave up 1 base; unmatched junction bases: 2. CDR3 region: CAISSGQSNQPQHF. CDR3 bases: TGTGCCATCAGTTCGGGACAGAGCAATCAGCCCCAGCATTTT.

J is TRBJ2-6 and V is TRBV9; 7 nucleotides align to TRBD1. Trimming at V came to 3 bases and at J to 1 base, leaving 4 bases not matched to a gene. CDR1 and CDR2 from the germline V gene are SGDLS and YYNGEE. The CDR3 covers 16 residues. CDR3 amino acids: CASSAETGSGANVLTF. The CDR3 DNA is TGTGCCAGCAGCGCAGAGACAGGGTCTGGGGCCAACGTCCTGACTTTC.

This sequence joins TRBV6-1 and TRBJ2-7, with D possibly being TRBD1 (5 bases). The length of the CDR3 is 15 residues. Trimming left V 1 base short and J 2 bases short, with 12 bases between. From germline, CDR1 is MNHNS and CDR2 SASEGT. The CDR3, as DNA: TGTGCCAGCAGTGAAGGGGGCCCCTCAGCCTACGAGCAGTACTTC. As protein: CASSEGGPSAYEQYF.

The chain carries TRBV19 and TRBJ1-4; D ambiguous. V was cut by 1 base and J by 0 bases, with 3 bases left in between. The CDR3 has 14 residues. Germline CDR1 LNHDA, CDR2 SQIVND (reference sequence). The chain's CDR3 is CASSIVATNEKLFF. The CDR3 DNA is TGTGCCAGTAGTATAGTAGCAACTAATGAAAAACTGTTTTTT.

The V call is TRBV18, the J call TRBJ1-2, with 10 bases aligning to TRBD1. The CDR3 spans 15 residues. Germline CDR1 KGHSH, CDR2 LQKENI. J gave up 3 bases and V 5 bases, and 6 bases lay outside the gene matches. Here the CDR3 reads CASSSPGTGDYGYTF. The DNA for the CDR3 is TGTGCCAGCTCATCCCCCGGGACAGGGGACTATGGCTACACCTTC.

This chain uses TRBV7-8 with TRBJ2-5, with 8 bases identical to TRBD2. The V and J ends lost 5 bases and 3 bases, in that order; junction bases with no gene match: 8. The CDR3 is 15 residues long. Germline loops: CDR1 SGHVS, CDR2 FQNEAQ. The CDR3 DNA is TGTGCCAGCAGCCCGGGGGGGCTAGGGGAAGAGACCCAGTACTTC. It yields the protein CASSPGGLGEETQYF.

The chain is built from TRBV5-1 and TRBJ2-7; 10 positions agree with TRBD2. CDR1 is SGHRS, CDR2 YFSETQ, per germline. CDR3 length: 16 residues. The ends lost 2 bases at V and 2 bases at J; junction bases unmatched: 7. The CDR3 sequence is CASSFTIAGGTYEQYF. In DNA, the CDR3 is TGCGCCAGCAGCTTCACTATAGCGGGGGGAACCTACGAGCAGTACTTC.

The V and J genes are TRBV25-1 and TRBJ1-6, with 8 bases identical to TRBD1. V dropped 7 bases and J dropped 7; count of bases not matched to a gene: 3. CDR1 and CDR2 from the germline V gene are MGHDK and SYGVNS. The CDR3 runs 13 residues. CDR3 nucleotide sequence: TGTGCCAGCACCCGGACAGGGAATTCACCCCTCCACTTT. It specifies CASTRTGNSPLHF.

This clone is a singleton in its sample. The V gene is TRBV19, the J gene TRBJ1-5; TRBD1 matches 9 bases. With 5 bases clipped from V and 6 bases from J, the junction kept 8 bases outside the gene matches. Germline-derived CDR1 and CDR2 are LNHDA and SQIVND (reference sequence). The CDR3 sequence is 15 residues long. CDR3 bases: TGTGCCAGTAGTCCCGAGGGGACAGGGATTCAGCCCCAGCATTTT. Translated: CASSPEGTGIQPQHF.

The rearrangement joins TRBV28 to TRBJ1-6; D remains unclear. The CDR3 spans 17 residues. The V end was cut by 4 bases, the J end by 9 bases, with 22 bases between. Germline-derived CDR1 and CDR2 are MDHEN and SYDVKM. DNA of the CDR3: TGTGCCAGCAGTTCCCCCTGGGAGGCCCGAGTCGGTTCACCCCTCCACTTT. Residues: CASSSPWEARVGSPLHF.

The chain employs TRBV4-1 and TRBJ2-7; tentative D call: TRBD1 (5 bases). There are 15 residues in the CDR3. Trimming removed 3 bases from V and 2 bases from J, with 14 bases in between. Germline V CDR1 and CDR2: MGHRA, YSYEKL. CDR3 nucleotide sequence: TGCGCCAGCAGCCACCAGGAGACAGAGGCCTACGAGCAGTACTTC. This gives the protein CASSHQETEAYEQYF.

The V call is TRBV18, the J call TRBJ2-6; tentatively, D is TRBD1 (6 bases). CDR1 KGHSH and CDR2 LQKENI come from the germline V gene. V was clipped by 1 base and J by 10 bases, with 14 bases between them. This CDR3 region has 15 residues. This CDR3 is CASSPQGVFGNVLTF. The CDR3 DNA sequence: TGTGCCAGCTCACCACAGGGGGTGTTCGGTAACGTCCTGACTTTC.

The chain uses TRBV30 and TRBJ2-7, with 7 bases fitting TRBD2. The germline gives CDR1 GTSNPN, CDR2 SVGIG (reference sequence). The CDR3 has 17 residues. Trimming removed 2 bases from V and 0 bases from J; junction bases left unmatched: 13. The CDR3 here is CAWSSGVRLADSYEQYF. In DNA form, the CDR3 reads TGTGCCTGGAGTTCAGGCGTACGGCTAGCGGACTCCTACGAGCAGTACTTC.

This clone was seen just once. This chain joins TRBV10-3 and TRBJ1-6, with 7 bases that match TRBD1. V lost 2 bases and J lost 8; bases outside the gene matches: 6. This CDR3 is 15 amino acids long. The germline V gene has CDR1 ENHRY and CDR2 SYGVKD. In nucleotides, the CDR3 is TGTGCCATCAGTGAGATGAGGCAGGGGGATTCACCCCTCCACTTT. Its translation is CAISEMRQGDSPLHF.

The chain carries TRBV5-1 and TRBJ1-1; D perhaps matches TRBD1 (5 bases). The CDR3 loop spans 16 amino acids. The germline V gene encodes CDR1 SGHRS and CDR2 YFSETQ. Trimming cost V 2 bases and J 1 base, with 15 bases left between them. The CDR3 DNA reads as TGCGCCAGCAGCTTCAGGGACTCACGGACGAACACTGAAGCTTTCTTT. Amino acid sequence: CASSFRDSRTNTEAFF. Full variable domain (rest looked up from reference TRBV5-1 and TRBJ1-1): KAGVTQTPRYLIKTRGQQVTLSCSPISGHRSVSWYQQTPGQGLQFLFEYFSETQRNKGNFPGRFSGRQFSNSRSEMNVSTLELGDSALYLCASSFRDSRTNTEAFFGQGTRLTVV.

The rearrangement uses TRBV28 and TRBJ2-5, with 10 bases fitting TRBD1. The CDR3 totals 16 residues. Germline V gene lookup returns CDR1 MDHEN and CDR2 SYDVKM. The J segment lost 4 bases and the V segment lost 3 bases, leaving 8 bases of the junction unmatched. In DNA, the CDR3 is TGTGCCAGCAGTTTGGGCGGACAGGGGGTAAGAGAGACCCAGTACTTC. It codes for CASSLGGQGVRETQYF.

The chain has TRBV11-2 and TRBJ1-2, with 12 bases aligning to TRBD1. V lost 1 base, J lost 3 bases, and 6 bases stayed unmatched. This CDR3 has 17 residues. Germline V gene data show CDR1 as SGHAT and CDR2 as FQNNGV. CDR3 sequence: CASSLVGTGGFDYGYTF. CDR3 coding DNA: TGTGCCAGCAGCTTAGTGGGGACAGGGGGCTTCGACTATGGCTACACCTTC.

The chain links TRBV19 to TRBJ1-5; D uncertain. The CDR3 extends over 13 amino acids. Looked up from germline, CDR1 is LNHDA and CDR2 is SQIVND (reference sequence). Trimming removed 3 bases at V and 6 bases at J, with 9 bases between. CDR3 in DNA: TGTGCCAGTAGTATTGTAGGAGCTCAGCCCCAGCATTTT. It specifies CASSIVGAQPQHF.

This CDR3 is CASRPTGDTRYSPLHF. The CDR3 DNA reads TGTGCCAGCAGACCCACAGGGGATACTAGGTATTCACCCCTCCACTTT. The chain is built from TRBV27 and TRBJ1-6; TRBD1 matches at 7 bases. Looked up from germline, CDR1 is MNHEY and CDR2 is SMNVEV (reference sequence). Trimming cost V 6 bases and J 8 bases; bases outside gene matches: 13. The CDR3 has 16 residues.